The 8 T cell receptor beta chains reported below all come from one sample, sequenced in a study of blood T cell repertoires in COVID-19 (dated by TCRdb to 2020 to 2022). The library was obtained by the immunoSEQ multiplex PCR assay. This immuneACCESS table, as held by TCRdb, lists in-frame sequences with V and J called but not all clones. Of the missing ones, under half trace to an unresolved V gene in checked studies; the others have no known cause. The table for this sample lists 150,000 to 200,000 clones; over 80% of them were counted only once. Roughly 1.4% of the sample rests with the top ten. The sample was peripheral blood. The receptors stem from a woman aged 45 to 65 with acute or convalescent COVID-19.

V is TRBV7-9 and J is TRBJ1-4, with D perhaps matching TRBD1 (6 bases). The ends were cut back, 0 bases at V and 7 bases at J, with 12 bases in the middle. The CDR3 is 15 amino acids. Germline V CDR1 and CDR2: SEHNR, FQNEAQ (reference sequence). CDR3 protein: CASSLAQGFGEKLFF. The CDR3 coding sequence is TGTGCCAGCAGCTTAGCGCAGGGGTTTGGTGAAAAACTGTTTTTT.

This clone occurred once. The chain uses TRBV19 and TRBJ2-7; 13 bases fit TRBD2. CDR1 and CDR2 from the germline V gene are LNHDA and SQIVND (reference sequence). J gave up 0 bases and V 6 bases, and 2 bases lay outside the gene matches. This CDR3 has 15 amino acids. CDR3 sequence: CASSRLAGGSYEQYF. The CDR3 DNA reads as TGTGCCAGTAGCCGACTAGCGGGGGGCTCCTACGAGCAGTACTTC.

The rearrangement links TRBV30 to TRBJ1-1, with D possibly matching TRBD1 (6 bases). With 3 bases removed from V and 4 bases from J, the gap between germline ends came to 12 bases. CDR3 size: 13 residues. The germline V gene encodes CDR1 GTSNPN and CDR2 SVGIG (reference sequence). This CDR3 is CAWRSQGTTEAFF. In nucleotides, the CDR3 is TGTGCCTGGAGGTCCCAGGGGACCACTGAAGCTTTCTTT.

The chain carries TRBV2 and TRBJ2-3, with a possible D match to TRBD2 (6 bases). Germline loops: CDR1 SNHLY, CDR2 FYNNEI. Trimming stripped 6 bases from V and 2 bases from J, with 9 bases between. This CDR3 is built from 13 residues. The CDR3 nucleotides are TGTGCCAGCAGGGGACTCAACACAGATACGCAGTATTTT. It is translated as CASRGLNTDTQYF.

The V gene is TRBV6-2 or TRBV6-3, the J gene TRBJ1-1; the D is unclear. The CDR3 totals 15 residues. The germline gives CDR1 MNHEY, CDR2 SVGEGT. Trimming removed 3 bases at V and 1 base at J, with 12 bases between. CDR3: CASSYQRRGNTEAFF. CDR3 in DNA: TGTGCCAGCAGTTATCAGCGCCGGGGGAACACTGAAGCTTTCTTT.

The rearrangement links TRBV29-1 to TRBJ1-1; 8 positions match TRBD1. Germline loops: CDR1 SQVTM, CDR2 ANQGSEA. This CDR3 has 14 amino acids. After removal of 3 bases from V and 1 base from J, the junction contained 4 bases not matched to a gene. In nucleotides, the CDR3 is TGCAGCGTTGATCGGGACAGGAGGAACACTGAAGCTTTCTTT. It specifies CSVDRDRRNTEAFF.

Written as DNA, the CDR3 is TGTGCCAGCAGTCCTTCGGAGGTCTATGGCTACACCTTC. This encodes CASSPSEVYGYTF. The chain joins TRBV2 to TRBJ1-2; no clear D. Germline assignment: CDR1 SNHLY and CDR2 FYNNEI. Trimming shortened V by 5 bases and J by 4 bases, and 11 bases separated the two germline ends. The length of the CDR3 is 13 residues.

A few counts support this clone. This chain links TRBV10-3 with TRBJ2-2; weak D call: TRBD2 (6 bases). This CDR3 is built from 16 residues. Germline loops: CDR1 ENHRY, CDR2 SYGVKD. Trimming shortened V by 8 bases and J by 3 bases, and 19 bases separated the two germline ends. Here the CDR3 DNA reads TGTGCCATCCGCGGAAATAGCGGAGAGGACACCGGGGAGCTGTTTTTT. Translation gives CAIRGNSGEDTGELFF.